The T cell receptor beta chain under discussion was sequenced for a study of T-cell memory formation after mild COVID-19. The study's findings and limits: Pre-infection memory harbored some responding clones, suggesting cross-reactive memory joined.

V dropped 3 bases and J dropped 0; count of bases not matched to a gene: 9. CDR3 length equals 19 residues. Germline values: CDR1 MNHEY, CDR2 SVGEGT. This clonotype was recorded a few times. The antigen is undetermined. TCRdb used MiXCR to reprocess the 5' RACE reads, holding one entry per CDR3 protein. The repertoire holds more than 110,000 distinct CDR3 sequences, with under 30% as singletons. This chain connects TRBV6-2 or TRBV6-3 to TRBJ2-1; TRBD2 agrees at 12 bases. The sequence derives from an adult woman who had mild COVID-19 (a few samples of this study predate the infection). Cell type and time point are not known. Sequences were obtained from PBMCs or a T cell subset sorted from them (not recorded which). The CDR3 loop reads CASSYFGLAGPSSYNEQFF. The CDR3 bases are TGTGCCAGCAGTTATTTTGGACTAGCGGGACCGAGCTCCTACAATGAGCAGTTCTTC.